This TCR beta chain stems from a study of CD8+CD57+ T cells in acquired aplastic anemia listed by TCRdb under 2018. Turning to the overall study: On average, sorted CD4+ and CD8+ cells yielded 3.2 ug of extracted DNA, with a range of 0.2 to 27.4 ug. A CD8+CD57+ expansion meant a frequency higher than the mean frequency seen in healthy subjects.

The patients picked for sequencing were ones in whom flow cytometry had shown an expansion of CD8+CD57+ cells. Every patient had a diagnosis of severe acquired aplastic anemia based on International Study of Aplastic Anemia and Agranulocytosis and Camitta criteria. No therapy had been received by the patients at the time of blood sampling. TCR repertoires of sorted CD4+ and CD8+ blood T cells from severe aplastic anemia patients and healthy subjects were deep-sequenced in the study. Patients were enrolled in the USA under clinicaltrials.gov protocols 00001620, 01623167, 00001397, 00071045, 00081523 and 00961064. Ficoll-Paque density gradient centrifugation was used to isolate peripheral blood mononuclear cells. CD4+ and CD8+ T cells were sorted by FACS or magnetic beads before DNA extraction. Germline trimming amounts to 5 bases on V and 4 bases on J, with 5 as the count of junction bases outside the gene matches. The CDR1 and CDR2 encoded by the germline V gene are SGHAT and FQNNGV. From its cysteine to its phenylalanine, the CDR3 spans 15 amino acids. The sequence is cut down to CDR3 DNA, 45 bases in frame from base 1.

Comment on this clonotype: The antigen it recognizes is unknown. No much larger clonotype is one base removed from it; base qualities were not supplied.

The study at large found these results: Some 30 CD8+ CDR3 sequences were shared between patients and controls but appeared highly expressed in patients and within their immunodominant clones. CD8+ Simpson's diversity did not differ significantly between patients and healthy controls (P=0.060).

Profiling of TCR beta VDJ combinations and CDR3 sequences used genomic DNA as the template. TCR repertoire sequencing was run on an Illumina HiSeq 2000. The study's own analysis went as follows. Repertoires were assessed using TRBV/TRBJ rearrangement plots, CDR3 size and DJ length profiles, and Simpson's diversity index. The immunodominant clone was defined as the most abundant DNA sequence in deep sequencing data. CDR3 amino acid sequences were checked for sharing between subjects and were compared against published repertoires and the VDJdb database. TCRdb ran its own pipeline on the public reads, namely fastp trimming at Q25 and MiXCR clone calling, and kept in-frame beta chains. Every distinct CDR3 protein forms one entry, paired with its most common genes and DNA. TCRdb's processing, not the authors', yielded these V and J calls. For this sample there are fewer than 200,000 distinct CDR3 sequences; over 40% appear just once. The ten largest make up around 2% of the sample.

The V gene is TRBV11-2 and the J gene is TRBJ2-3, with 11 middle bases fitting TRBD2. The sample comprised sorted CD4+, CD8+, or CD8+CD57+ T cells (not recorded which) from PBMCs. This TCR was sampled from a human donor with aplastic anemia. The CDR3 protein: CASSQRLAGSDTQYF. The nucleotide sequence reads TGTGCCAGCAGCCAACGACTAGCGGGGTCAGATACGCAGTATTTT.